The rows below give T cell receptor beta chains drawn from one sample of a study of shared clonotypes between healthy human individuals. Profiled with immunoSEQ multiplex PCR; TCRdb holds only in-frame clones, not every one. The table includes hundreds of thousands of clones, 90% to 95% detected once. Sequencing was done on a sample of naive CD8+ T cells sorted from blood. The receptors derive from a man aged 25-45 years in good health. CDR3s leave out the opening cysteine and the closing phenylalanine or tryptophan. Each record gives: CDR3 length, V gene, J gene, CDR3 protein.

12,TRBV9,TRBJ2-1,ASSVASLVNEQF
12,TRBV7-9,TRBJ1-2,ASSTGQTNYGYT
10,TRBV15,TRBJ1-4,ATSRVRVKLF
11,TRBV5-8,TRBJ2-7,ARSPDPLYEQY
14,TRBV5-4,TRBJ2-3,ASTTSTGGFADTQY
13,TRBV10-1,TRBJ2-2,ASSATGRSTGELF
14,TRBV27,TRBJ2-7,ASSFNGIGAGSEQY
12,TRBV19,TRBJ2-7,ASRRTGGKYEQY
11,TRBV7-9,TRBJ2-3,ASRTGGTDTQY
13,TRBV5-1,TRBJ2-2,ASSPFDGNTGELF
14,TRBV7-9,TRBJ2-7,ASSFPRQGSGYEQY
11,TRBV27,TRBJ2-5,ASSSVSGGTQY
12,TRBV7-7,TRBJ2-3,ASSPLAITDTQY
11,TRBV18,TRBJ2-5,ASSPPLQETQY
10,TRBV5-6,TRBJ2-7,ASSFGTPEQY
11,TRBV19,TRBJ1-2,ASTPIGLYGYT
17,TRBV5-6,TRBJ2-7,ASSLGTGPTLSSSYEQY
12,TRBV6-1,TRBJ2-7,ACAQIRVSYEQY
13,TRBV5-1,TRBJ2-7,ASRPRGGTFYEQY
17,TRBV6-1,TRBJ1-3,ASSEWLSGHLTRGNTIY
13,TRBV27,TRBJ2-1,ASRVGLAGEGEQF
16,TRBV11-2,TRBJ1-3,ASTVILGTGQTGNTIY
19,TRBV10-2,TRBJ1-2,ASSESFRGQILGEDFYGYT
11,TRBV7-9,TRBJ2-3,ASRTQSGDTQY
12,TRBV11-2,TRBJ2-7,ASSWYSGTYEQY
12,TRBV30,TRBJ2-1,AWSGPSSYNEQF
11,TRBV14,TRBJ2-7,ASSQGNSYEQY
13,TRBV10-2,TRBJ2-2,ASTQGTSVGGELF
12,TRBV13,TRBJ2-2,ASSSNMNTGELF
14,TRBV7-9,TRBJ1-2,ASSLEDRGDIYGYT
14,TRBV21-1,TRBJ2-7,ASSSTVLSDSYEQY
13,TRBV9,TRBJ2-7,ASSPSGTGQYEQY
14,TRBV7-9,TRBJ2-1,ASSPTSGSSYNEQF
14,TRBV7-8,TRBJ2-5,ASSSTGGLGQETQY
15,TRBV19,TRBJ2-1,ASSIPSGGSSYNEQF
13,TRBV15,TRBJ1-2,ATSRVAGGRYGYT
15,TRBV4-1,TRBJ2-7,ASSQEALGQGSYEQY
16,TRBV7-9,TRBJ2-7,ASSLGVSSGANPYEQY
16,TRBV27,TRBJ2-6,ASSLRTAHTSGANVLT
14,TRBV19,TRBJ2-1,ASSISPSPLYNEQF
14,TRBV7-2,TRBJ2-7,ASSLGGLAPTYEQY
14,TRBV11-2,TRBJ2-2,ASTGEREYATGELF
8,TRBV6-1,TRBJ2-7,ASGPGEQY